Below are 32 T cell receptor beta chains sequenced from a single sample in a study of Ad26.COV2.S vaccination and SARS-CoV-2 variants. Treatment denoted: about 20 received Ad26.COV2.S at low or high dose, single or two shots; 5 received placebo; per-sample allocation not given. Repertoires come from day 63 after the first vaccine or placebo injection. Some clones are missing from TCRdb's copy, which holds only in-frame ones; the method was immunoSEQ multiplex PCR. The sample includes hundreds of thousands of clones, roughly nine tenths of them seen just once. This material consisted of peripheral blood, taken in a trial of Ad26.COV2.S vaccine versus placebo. The receptors come from a person between 18 and 59 years old who received the Ad26.COV2.S COVID-19 vaccine or a placebo.

This rearrangement joins TRBV6-1 to TRBJ1-5; TRBD1 agrees at 7 bases. The germline V gene has CDR1 MNHNS and CDR2 SASEGT. The ends lost 1 base at V and 5 bases at J; junction bases unmatched: 5. The CDR3 contains 15 residues. The CDR3 region has the DNA TGTGCCAGCAGTGAAGGAACAGGGGCTTATCAGCCCCAGCATTTT. This encodes CASSEGTGAYQPQHF.

The CDR3 sequence is CASSLIGVDTQYF. As DNA, the CDR3 is TGTGCCAGCAGCTTGATTGGGGTTGATACGCAGTATTTT. The rearrangement links TRBV5-4 to TRBJ2-3; D uncertain. The germline CDR1 and CDR2 sequences are SGHNT and YYREEE (reference sequence). CDR3 length: 13 residues. Deletions cut 1 base from V and 6 bases from J, with 9 bases between.

V usage is TRBV11-2 and J usage is TRBJ2-5; TRBD1 matches 7 bases. Trimming removed 3 bases from V and 3 bases from J; junction bases left unmatched: 7. The CDR3 totals 15 residues. Germline V CDR1 and CDR2: SGHAT, FQNNGV. CDR3 DNA: TGTGCCAGCAGCTTTGGGCGCCAGGGGGAAGAGACCCAGTACTTC. Amino acids: CASSFGRQGEETQYF.

The V and J genes are TRBV4-2 and TRBJ2-1, with 12 bases aligning to TRBD2. The CDR3 is 16 residues long. V lost 0 bases, J lost 9 bases, and 6 bases stayed unmatched. The germline V gene has CDR1 LGHNA and CDR2 YNFKEQ. CDR3 bases: TGTGCCAGCAGCCAAGATACTAGCGGGGGGTCGGCTGAGCAGTTCTTC. It translates to CASSQDTSGGSAEQFF.

The chain couples TRBV19 to TRBJ2-4, with D tentatively TRBD2 (6 bases). The germline V and J ends were trimmed by 2 bases and 3 bases, with 14 bases remaining between them. This CDR3 is built from 16 residues. The germline gives CDR1 LNHDA, CDR2 SQIVND (reference sequence). DNA of the CDR3: TGTGCCAGTAGTATAATGGCGGAGGGAAGCAAAAACATTCAGTACTTC. Encoded protein: CASSIMAEGSKNIQYF.

The genes are TRBV9 and TRBJ2-1, with D maybe TRBD1 (6 bases). The germline V and J ends were trimmed by 0 bases and 1 base, with 8 bases remaining between them. Germline V gene sequence: CDR1 SGDLS, CDR2 YYNGEE. The CDR3 is 15 amino acids. CDR3 loop: CASSVDRESYNEQFF. CDR3 sequence (DNA): TGTGCCAGCAGCGTAGACAGGGAATCCTACAATGAGCAGTTCTTC.

This clone appeared once. The chain joins TRBV6-5 to TRBJ2-1; D perhaps matches TRBD2 (6 bases). This CDR3 is built from 14 residues. CDR1 and CDR2 (germline): MNHEY, SVGAGI. Trimming removed 6 bases at V and 11 bases at J, with 20 bases between. The CDR3 DNA sequence: TGTGCCAGCAGGCCGGGACTGGGGTCAGTTAAGCAGTTCTTC. It translates to CASRPGLGSVKQFF.

V is TRBV7-9 and J is TRBJ2-1; D gene unclear. Germline V CDR1 and CDR2: SEHNR, FQNEAQ (reference sequence). This CDR3 contains 15 residues. V lost 1 base and J lost 9, with 16 bases in between. The CDR3 coding sequence is TGTGCCAGCAGCTTAGATTACTACCCTACGACTGAGCAGTTCTTC. Encoded protein: CASSLDYYPTTEQFF. Filled out from reference TRBV7-9 and TRBJ2-1, the complete variable domain reads DTGVSQNPRHKITKRGQNVTFRCDPISEHNRLYWYRQTLGQGPEFLTYFQNEAQLEKSRLLSDRFSAERPKGSFSTLEIQRTEQGDSAMYLCASSLDYYPTTEQFFGPGTRLTVL.

This sequence joins TRBV3-1 (or the pseudogene TRBV3-2) and TRBJ2-1; D gene uncertain. The CDR3 runs to 12 residues. V dropped 0 bases and J dropped 8 bases, with 5 bases sitting between them. The germline gives CDR1 LGHDT, CDR2 YNNKEL (reference sequence). Here the CDR3 reads CASSQDVDEQFF. CDR3 sequence (DNA): TGTGCCAGCAGCCAAGATGTGGATGAGCAGTTCTTC.

The rearrangement links TRBV3-1 (or the pseudogene TRBV3-2) to TRBJ1-5; D is unresolved. The germline CDR1 and CDR2 sequences are LGHDT and YNNKEL (reference sequence). The CDR3 totals 16 residues. V was cut by 1 base and J by 0 bases, with 10 bases left in between. The CDR3 DNA follows: TGTGCCAGCAGCCAAGGTGGAGGGCGTAGCAATCAGCCCCAGCATTTT. This translates into CASSQGGGRSNQPQHF.

The chain joins TRBV12-5 to TRBJ2-7, with 9 bases matching TRBD1. CDR1 is LGHNT and CDR2 is FRNRAP in the germline V gene. The CDR3 spans 19 residues. V lost 3 bases, J lost 1 base, and 16 bases stayed unmatched. CDR3 loop: CASGLVGPIRDRVSYEQYF. In DNA, the CDR3 is TGTGCTAGTGGTTTAGTAGGCCCGATCCGGGACAGGGTGTCCTACGAGCAGTACTTC.

The V gene is TRBV2, the J gene TRBJ2-3; TRBD1 matches at 7 bases. Germline V gene lookup returns CDR1 SNHLY and CDR2 FYNNEI. There are 15 residues in the CDR3. V shed 6 bases, J shed 8 bases, and the junction held 14 bases outside the gene matches. CDR3 nucleotide sequence: TGTGCCAGCAGCTTACCGGGACAGCTGTTCGGTACGCAGTATTTT. Translating it yields CASSLPGQLFGTQYF. Combining the CDR3 with reference TRBV2 and TRBJ2-3 gives the whole variable domain EPEVTQTPSHQVTQMGQEVILRCVPISNHLYFYWYRQILGQKVEFLVSFYNNEISEKSEIFDDQFSVERPDGSNFTLKIRSTKLEDSAMYFCASSLPGQLFGTQYFGPGTRLTVL.

This chain uses TRBV30 with TRBJ1-1; D unresolved. Trimming took off 0 bases at V and 6 bases at J, with 5 bases between the two ends. This CDR3 comprises 11 residues. Per the germline V gene, CDR1 is GTSNPN and CDR2 is SVGIG (reference sequence). The CDR3 DNA is TGTGCCTGGAGTGTACTCCCTGAAGCTTTCTTT. This sequence encodes CAWSVLPEAFF. Drawing the rest from reference TRBV30 and TRBJ1-1, the complete variable domain is SQTIHQWPATLVQPVGSPLSLECTVEGTSNPNLYWYRQAAGRGLQLLFYSVGIGQISSEVPQNLSASRPQDRQFILSSKKLLLSDSGFYLCAWSVLPEAFFGQGTRLTVV.

This clone was recorded only once. J is TRBJ1-2 and V is TRBV27; the D is unclear. Trimming took off 0 bases at V and 4 bases at J, with 15 bases between the two ends. The CDR3 covers 16 residues. Per germline, CDR1 MNHEY and CDR2 SMNVEV (reference sequence). The CDR3 is CASSLSSRGFSYGYTF. CDR3 DNA: TGTGCCAGCAGTTTATCATCCCGGGGTTTTAGCTATGGCTACACCTTC.

The V and J genes are TRBV5-1 and TRBJ1-4; 7 bases match TRBD1. CDR3 size: 14 residues. The germline gives CDR1 SGHRS, CDR2 YFSETQ. Unmatched junction bases numbered 3, after V lost 0 bases and J lost 7 bases. CDR3 region: CASSLGQGTEKLFF. The CDR3 bases are TGCGCCAGCAGCTTGGGACAGGGAACTGAAAAACTGTTTTTT. The variable domain in full, completed from reference TRBV5-1 and TRBJ1-4, reads KAGVTQTPRYLIKTRGQQVTLSCSPISGHRSVSWYQQTPGQGLQFLFEYFSETQRNKGNFPGRFSGRQFSNSRSEMNVSTLELGDSALYLCASSLGQGTEKLFFGSGTQLSVL.

The gene calls are TRBV11-3 and TRBJ2-7; D gene unclear. From germline, CDR1 is SGHNT and CDR2 YENEEA. This CDR3 contains 13 residues. V lost 9 bases to trimming and J lost 5 bases, with 17 bases between them. The CDR3 DNA reads as TGTGCCAGGACGTGGGTATCCCTAGACGAGCAGTACTTC. As protein: CARTWVSLDEQYF.

This clone was counted between two and nine times. The chain carries TRBV29-1 and TRBJ2-1; 10 bases are a match to TRBD2. In germline, CDR1 is SQVTM, CDR2 ANQGSEA. V was pared by 3 bases and J by 7 bases, with 6 bases of the junction left unmatched. This CDR3 has 14 amino acids. The DNA of the CDR3 is TGCAGCGTTGAGCCTAGCGGGAGATGGAATGAGCAGTTCTTC. It specifies CSVEPSGRWNEQFF.

The chain recombines TRBV27 with TRBJ2-7; 15 bases are shared with TRBD2. V lost 5 bases to trimming and J lost 7 bases; unmatched junction nucleotides: 9. The germline V gene has CDR1 MNHEY and CDR2 SMNVEV (reference sequence). This CDR3 is 16 amino acids long. The CDR3 region is CASSPGLAGGPGEQYF. CDR3 DNA: TGTGCCAGCAGTCCCGGACTAGCGGGAGGGCCGGGGGAGCAGTACTTC.

The chain uses TRBV27 and TRBJ1-1; possible D gene TRBD1, 6 bases. Germline V gene sequence: CDR1 MNHEY, CDR2 SMNVEV (reference sequence). Trimming removed 2 bases at V and 0 bases at J, with 13 bases between. The CDR3 has 16 amino acids. CDR3 DNA: TGTGCCAGCAGTTTAGGGGACCAGGGGATGAACACTGAAGCTTTCTTT. Translation gives CASSLGDQGMNTEAFF.

The rearrangement links TRBV19 to TRBJ1-6; D not resolved. The V end was cut by 7 bases, the J end by 6 bases, with 7 bases between. CDR3 size: 12 residues. Germline V gene sequence: CDR1 LNHDA, CDR2 SQIVND (reference sequence). CDR3 region: CASKGPNSPLHF. The DNA of the CDR3 is TGTGCCAGTAAAGGGCCTAATTCACCCCTCCACTTT.

The chain uses TRBV18 and TRBJ2-6; no clear D gene. This CDR3 is 16 amino acids long. Germline lookup yields CDR1 KGHSH and CDR2 LQKENI. Trimming left V 6 bases short and J 0 bases short, with 12 bases between. The CDR3 spells CASSPSVPSGANVLTF. For the CDR3, the DNA is TGTGCCAGCTCTCCAAGCGTCCCCTCTGGGGCCAACGTCCTGACTTTC.

The J gene is TRBJ1-3, the V gene TRBV4-1, with 7 bases that match TRBD1. The CDR3 length is 15 residues. After removal of 4 bases from V and 0 bases from J, the junction contained 3 bases not matched to a gene. The germline V gene has CDR1 MGHRA and CDR2 YSYEKL. The CDR3 spells CASSLGQDSGNTIYF. CDR3 bases: TGCGCCAGCAGCCTTGGACAGGACTCTGGAAACACCATATATTTT.

The V gene is TRBV29-1, the J gene TRBJ1-2; D call uncertain. CDR1 is SQVTM, CDR2 ANQGSEA, per germline. V shed 7 bases and J shed 2 bases, with 11 bases lying between them. The CDR3 runs 12 residues. The chain's CDR3 is CSAIAGNYGYTF. As DNA, the CDR3 is TGCAGCGCTATAGCGGGAAACTATGGCTACACCTTC.

This chain joins TRBV18 and TRBJ1-2, with D possibly TRBD1 on 5 matching bases. V gave up 1 base and J gave up 2 bases, with 14 bases separating them. Germline V gene sequence: CDR1 KGHSH, CDR2 LQKENI. This CDR3 region has 16 residues. CDR3 nucleotide sequence: TGTGCCAGCTCACCACTCTCGTACAGGCGAAACTATGGCTACACCTTC. It codes for CASSPLSYRRNYGYTF.

The J gene is TRBJ2-2, the V gene TRBV29-1; tentatively, D is TRBD2 (5 bases). CDR1 SQVTM and CDR2 ANQGSEA come from the germline V gene. V dropped 3 bases and J dropped 7 bases, with 9 bases sitting between them. This CDR3 contains 12 residues. CDR3 nucleotides: TGCAGCGTTGATTTGGGAGTCGGGGAGCTGTTTTTT. Translated: CSVDLGVGELFF.

V gene TRBV9 combines with J gene TRBJ2-1; 10 nucleotides match TRBD2. V was clipped by 4 bases and J by 9 bases; unmatched bases: 13. This CDR3 spans 16 amino acids. Germline V CDR1 and CDR2: SGDLS, YYNGEE. CDR3 DNA sequence: TGTGCCAGCAGCCCCCGGGGAGCGGGGGGGCTGGGTGAGCAGTTCTTC. Translating gives CASSPRGAGGLGEQFF.

The rearrangement links TRBV9 to TRBJ2-1; D ambiguous. Germline V gene lookup returns CDR1 SGDLS and CDR2 YYNGEE. CDR3 length: 14 amino acids. Between the trimmed V and J ends, which lost 0 bases and 6 bases, there was a span of 10 bases. The CDR3 sequence: CASSVEAVSNEQFF. The CDR3 coding sequence is TGTGCCAGCAGCGTAGAGGCGGTGTCCAATGAGCAGTTCTTC.

This chain links TRBV29-1 with TRBJ1-1, with unresolved D. Germline V gene sequence: CDR1 SQVTM, CDR2 ANQGSEA. The V gene lost 3 bases and the J gene lost 6 bases, with 17 bases spanning the gap. The CDR3 has 14 amino acids. CDR3 residues: CSVDRHRTGAEAFF. The CDR3 bases are TGCAGCGTTGATCGTCACCGAACCGGGGCTGAAGCTTTCTTT.

The chain recombines TRBV3-1 (or the pseudogene TRBV3-2) with TRBJ2-3; TRBD2 aligns across 10 bases. The ends lost 7 bases at V and 0 bases at J; junction bases unmatched: 1. The length of the CDR3 is 14 residues. Germline V CDR1 and CDR2: LGHDT, YNNKEL (reference sequence). CDR3 DNA: TGTGCCAGCACGACTAGCGGGAGCACAGATACGCAGTATTTT. This gives the protein CASTTSGSTDTQYF.

Here the CDR3 reads CASRTTGNGYGYTF. Here the CDR3 DNA reads TGTGCCAGCAGGACGACAGGAAATGGCTATGGCTACACCTTC. The genes are TRBV6-4 and TRBJ1-2, with a weak D call TRBD1 (6 bases). The CDR3 extends over 14 amino acids. Germline CDR1 and CDR2: MRHNA and SNTAGT. Deletions cut 6 bases from V and 4 bases from J, with 15 bases between.

The rearrangement joins TRBV25-1 to TRBJ1-1; the D is unclear. V was clipped by 7 bases and J by 3 bases, with 12 bases between them. The CDR3 covers 13 residues. From germline, CDR1 is MGHDK and CDR2 SYGVNS. In nucleotides, the CDR3 is TGTGCCAGCACCATCGGACGGGACACTGAAGCTTTCTTT. Protein: CASTIGRDTEAFF.

As concerns this clone: This specimen includes other DNA sequences encoding the same CDR3. The chain carries TRBV27 and TRBJ1-6; a weak D match, TRBD1 (5 bases). CDR3 length: 15 residues. Germline CDR1 MNHEY, CDR2 SMNVEV (reference sequence). Trimming pared 2 bases from V and 6 bases from J, leaving 11 bases between. The CDR3 bases are TGTGCCAGCAGTTTAGGGACGGGTGGTAATTCACCCCTCCACTTT. This sequence encodes CASSLGTGGNSPLHF.